This T cell receptor (beta chain) was recorded in a study of cytomegalovirus exposure and HLA in healthy donors. Findings and limits, study-wide: Using a false discovery rate of 0.05, a later analysis showed that about 16,000 TCR beta sequences were associated with HLA alleles. The study labeled around 160 TCR beta chains cytomegalovirus-associated.

The study ran its PCR with 60 Vbeta and 13 Jbeta primers. The repertoire was sequenced with immunoSEQ multiplex PCR; TCRdb's copy has only in-frame clones and lacks some. This table holds around 100,000 clones, about 85% found once. V lost 0 bases to trimming and J lost 5 bases; unmatched junction nucleotides: 4. The length of the CDR3 is 14 residues. Germline-derived CDR1 and CDR2 are SGDLS and YYNGEE. With respect to this clone: The antigen is undetermined. The identical CDR3 is also encoded by other nucleotide sequences in the sample.

The TCR was taken from a man aged 25-45 years in good health and CMV-seronegative. V usage is TRBV9 and J usage is TRBJ2-5; TRBD2 aligns across 7 bases. Sample: PBMCs. The CDR3 sequence is CASSVGEGGETQYF. CDR3 coding DNA: TGTGCCAGCAGCGTAGGGGAGGGAGGGGAGACCCAGTACTTC. Filled out from reference TRBV9 and TRBJ2-5, the complete variable domain reads DSGVTQTPKHLITATGQRVTLRCSPRSGDLSVYWYQQSLDQGLQFLIQYYNGEERAKGNILERFSAQQFPDLHSELNLSSLELGDSALYFCASSVGEGGETQYFGPGTRLLVL.